This T cell receptor beta chain was obtained from a study of spatial heterogeneity in lung cancer. In the study overall: More beta-chain than alpha-chain sequences were consistently detected. Findings and caveats of the study: In blood, ubiquitous expanded tumor TCRs appeared more at resection than follow-up.

This clonotype was seen many times. The antigen remains undetermined. TCRdb recomputed calls from the 5' RACE reads with MiXCR, one row per CDR3 protein. Here the sample spans about 48,000 distinct CDR3 sequences, roughly 5.7% being singletons. The V gene's germline CDR1 is SGHRS and CDR2 YFSETQ. This CDR3 has 16 residues. V lost 0 bases and J lost 5; bases outside the gene matches: 7. Time point: sample taken at primary tumor resection. Sequencing was performed on whole RNA extracted from tumor and nontumor lung tissue, or from frozen PBMC, and the material was left unsorted. The clonotype was recovered from a male donor with early-stage non-small cell lung cancer. Sequencing used PBMCs, obtained at surgery. The J gene is TRBJ2-5, the V gene TRBV5-1, with 10 positions matching TRBD2. This chain's CDR3 is CASSLGASGSVETQYF. The DNA of the CDR3 is TGCGCCAGCAGCTTGGGGGCTAGCGGGAGCGTCGAGACCCAGTACTTC.